The clone carrying this T cell receptor beta chain was seen a few times. What it binds is unknown. This sample stems from a study of OX40 agonist ivuxolimab in advanced cancers. Whole-study results and caveats: Antigen specificity of clonally expanded peripheral T cells was not established.

Assay: immunoSEQ multiplex PCR; the TCRdb copy retains only in-frame clones and omits some. The sample comprises around 19,000 clones, about nine tenths of which are singletons, and 20% to 25% rests with the top ten. Germline-derived CDR1 and CDR2 are MGHRA and YSYEKL. The V and J ends lost 1 base and 6 bases respectively, with 6 bases between them. This CDR3 region has 13 residues. The clonotype was recovered from an adult with an advanced solid tumor such as melanoma, head and neck, liver or kidney cancer. The sequenced sample was CD4+ or CD8+ T cells sorted from blood, obtained in a trial of the OX40 agonist ivuxolimab. The chain joins TRBV4-1 to TRBJ2-2; D remains unclear. CDR3 loop: CASSQGSSGELFF. The CDR3 DNA reads as TGCGCCAGCAGCCAAGGAAGTTCCGGGGAGCTGTTTTTT.